The 32 T cell receptor beta chains listed next were all sequenced from one sample in a study of T cells in Graves' hyperthyroidism and ophthalmopathy. TCR beta CDR3 regions were amplified from RNA transcripts. Researchers ran a first-round RT-PCR on the TCR CDR3 using the HTBI primer set. TCRdb re-derived calls from the multiplex PCR reads in MiXCR, one entry per CDR3 protein. The sample has about 290,000 distinct CDR3 sequences; about an eighth are singletons. Sample: blood. These receptors came from a woman in her twenties or thirties with Graves' hyperthyroidism that later progressed to Graves' ophthalmopathy.

Points on this clonotype: A read error may be the cause here, since a much bigger clone is one base away. This sequence joins TRBV4-2 and TRBJ2-7, with a possible D match to TRBD2 (5 bases). Germline assignment: CDR1 LGHNA and CDR2 YNFKEQ. The CDR3 spans 13 residues. The CDR3 region is CANSQGRAYEQYF. The CDR3 region has the DNA TGTGCCAACAGCCAAGGGCGGGCCTACGAGCAGTACTTC.

A few counts support this clonotype. Here the CDR3 reads CASSTDRDGANVLTF. The CDR3 bases are TGCGCCAGCAGCACGGATAGAGATGGGGCCAACGTCCTGACTTTC. The V and J genes are TRBV5-1 and TRBJ2-6, with unresolved D. The germline V gene has CDR1 SGHRS and CDR2 YFSETQ. The CDR3 runs 15 residues. Trimming pared 4 bases from V and 3 bases from J, leaving 11 bases between.

This clonotype was seen only a few times. The chain carries TRBV27 and TRBJ2-1; D is undetermined. V was shortened by 0 bases and J by 7 bases, with 16 bases between the two germline ends. This CDR3 has 16 residues. CDR1 MNHEY and CDR2 SMNVEV come from the germline V gene (reference sequence). CDR3 sequence (DNA): TGTGCCAGCAGTTTATCCCCGATGGGCCCTGGGAATGAGCAGTTCTTC. The encoded protein is CASSLSPMGPGNEQFF.

This clonotype was detected only a few times. V is TRBV4-1 and J is TRBJ2-1; D is unresolved. V was clipped by 1 base and J by 6 bases, with 7 bases between them. This CDR3 spans 13 amino acids. Germline CDR1 MGHRA, CDR2 YSYEKL. The CDR3, as DNA: TGCGCCAGCAGCCAAGTATCGGTCAATGAGCAGTTCTTC. Protein product: CASSQVSVNEQFF.

Many counts were recorded for this clonotype. J is TRBJ2-4 and V is TRBV3-1; weak D call: TRBD2 (6 bases). Trimming left V 6 bases short and J 6 bases short, with 12 bases between. CDR3 size: 13 residues. Germline-derived CDR1 and CDR2 are LGHDT and YNNKEL (reference sequence). Written as DNA, the CDR3 is TGTGCCAGCAGTCGAATGGAGGGAAACATTCAGTACTTC. Its protein is CASSRMEGNIQYF.

A few counts support this clonotype. V gene TRBV20-1 combines with J gene TRBJ2-2; maybe TRBD2 (6 bases). This CDR3 has 14 residues. CDR1 DFQATT and CDR2 SNEGSKA come from the germline V gene (reference sequence). V shed 6 bases and J shed 2 bases, with 13 bases lying between them. The CDR3 bases are TGCAGTGCGACCGGGGGTATTAACACCGGGGAGCTGTTTTTT. It specifies CSATGGINTGELFF.

This clonotype was observed at least ten times. The chain uses TRBV11-2 and TRBJ2-1; 8 bases are a match to TRBD2. Per germline, CDR1 SGHAT and CDR2 FQNNGV. Losses at the gene ends were 4 bases for V and 5 bases for J; bases not matched to a gene: 7. The CDR3 extends over 15 amino acids. The CDR3 loop is CASSSGLVIHNEQFF. Here the CDR3 DNA reads TGTGCCAGCAGCTCGGGACTAGTTATTCACAATGAGCAGTTCTTC.

This clonotype showed up many times. The V gene is TRBV7-9, the J gene TRBJ2-3; D unclear. Germline V lookup: CDR1 SEHNR, CDR2 FQNEAQ (reference sequence). The CDR3 runs to 16 residues. V was trimmed by 4 bases and J by 4 bases, leaving 18 bases between them. CDR3 DNA: TGTGCCAGCAGCTCGGCTTTGGTGGTGAAGCCAGATACGCAGTATTTT. This encodes CASSSALVVKPDTQYF.

There are many counts of this clonotype. The chain carries TRBV6-4 and TRBJ2-3, with a weak D call TRBD2 (6 bases). CDR3 length: 17 amino acids. From germline, CDR1 is MRHNA and CDR2 SNTAGT. V lost 2 bases and J lost 4, with 19 bases in between. DNA of the CDR3: TGTGCCAGCAGTGACGAGGATCCGGGAGTGGGGGCAGATACGCAGTATTTT. The encoded protein is CASSDEDPGVGADTQYF.

This clonotype came up many times. This rearrangement joins TRBV11-2 to TRBJ2-3, with D uncertain. Germline V lookup: CDR1 SGHAT, CDR2 FQNNGV. CDR3 length equals 14 residues. V lost 2 bases, J lost 5 bases, and 11 bases lay in between. The CDR3 protein is CASSLLSERDTQYF. The CDR3, as DNA: TGTGCCAGCAGCTTACTATCGGAGAGAGATACGCAGTATTTT.

This clonotype was counted ten times or more. This chain links TRBV6-1 with TRBJ1-4; no firm D call. V was trimmed by 6 bases and J by 0 bases, leaving 14 bases between them. Germline CDR1 and CDR2: MNHNS and SASEGT. The CDR3 consists of 16 residues. The DNA for the CDR3 is TGTGCCAGCAGGGTCCTCGTCTCTACAACTAATGAAAAACTGTTTTTT. Translated: CASRVLVSTTNEKLFF.

This clonotype was detected many times. The chain is built from TRBV7-8 and TRBJ2-2, with D possibly TRBD2 on 6 matching bases. The CDR3 covers 22 residues. CDR1 and CDR2 from the germline V gene are SGHVS and FQNEAQ. The ends were cut back, 3 bases at V and 5 bases at J, with 34 bases in the middle. Here the CDR3 DNA reads TGTGCCAGCAGCTTTGTGCCCCATGTGTTTTCTAGCGACCTCGGTCGGACCGGGGAGCTGTTTTTT. It yields the protein CASSFVPHVFSSDLGRTGELFF.

This clonotype was counted at least ten times. The chain links TRBV2 to TRBJ1-2; 12 bases match TRBD1. Germline values: CDR1 SNHLY, CDR2 FYNNEI. This CDR3 is 15 amino acids long. J gave up 6 bases and V 2 bases, and 4 bases lay outside the gene matches. CDR3 amino acids: CASSEWGQGADGYTF. In DNA form, the CDR3 reads TGTGCCAGCAGTGAATGGGGACAGGGGGCAGATGGCTACACCTTC.

This clonotype was picked up many times. V and J are TRBV28 and TRBJ2-7, with TRBD1 matching 10 bases. Trimming at V came to 6 bases and at J to 2 bases, leaving 7 bases not matched to a gene. The CDR3 spans 15 residues. Germline V gene sequence: CDR1 MDHEN, CDR2 SYDVKM. The CDR3 DNA sequence: TGTGCCAGCAGCCCCGTGGGACAGGGGACCTACGAGCAGTACTTC. This codes for CASSPVGQGTYEQYF.

Many counts were recorded for this clonotype. The V call is TRBV9, the J call TRBJ1-1; D is unresolved. Germline V gives CDR1 SGDLS, CDR2 YYNGEE. The V end lost 0 bases, the J end lost 1 base, and 10 bases lay between the germline ends. The CDR3 is 15 residues long. CDR3 nucleotide sequence: TGTGCCAGCAGCGTAGACGGTCTGACGAACACTGAAGCTTTCTTT. Amino acid sequence: CASSVDGLTNTEAFF.

This clonotype was picked up many times. This chain uses TRBV12-3 or TRBV12-4 with TRBJ2-1; TRBD1 matches at 10 bases. V lost 1 base to trimming and J lost 6 bases; unmatched junction nucleotides: 9. There are 17 residues in the CDR3. The DNA of the CDR3 is TGTGCCAGCAGTTTAGTTGGAGGGGACAGGGGAATCAATGAGCAGTTCTTC. Its protein product is CASSLVGGDRGINEQFF.

In its sample, this clonotype was seen many times. V gene TRBV3-1 combines with J gene TRBJ2-5, with TRBD2 as a possible D gene (6 bases). V lost 1 base and J 5 bases, leaving 17 bases between the germline ends. The CDR3 runs 16 residues. From germline, CDR1 is LGHDT and CDR2 YNNKEL (reference sequence). CDR3 in DNA: TGTGCCAGCAGCCAAGTGGTAGCGGCGACCCTGGAGACCCAGTACTTC. Residues: CASSQVVAATLETQYF.

This clonotype was picked up many times. This chain connects TRBV7-2 to TRBJ1-3; D unclear. V lost 2 bases and J 0 bases, leaving 5 bases between the germline ends. From germline, CDR1 is SGHTA and CDR2 FQGNSA. CDR3 length: 14 residues. This chain's CDR3 is CASSLQTSGNTIYF. As DNA, the CDR3 is TGTGCCAGCAGCTTACAGACCTCTGGAAACACCATATATTTT.

This clonotype was detected a few times. The CDR3 sequence is CATSRGTSANYGYTF. The CDR3 DNA is TGTGCCACCAGCAGAGGAACATCCGCTAACTATGGCTACACCTTC. The chain has TRBV15 and TRBJ1-2; D remains ambiguous. The CDR3 totals 15 residues. CDR1 LNHNV and CDR2 YYDKDF come from the germline V gene (reference sequence). V was shortened by 1 base and J by 0 bases, with 9 bases between the two germline ends.

The chain couples TRBV6-1 to TRBJ1-5, with 9 positions matching TRBD1. Germline loops: CDR1 MNHNS, CDR2 SASEGT. This CDR3 is built from 15 residues. J gave up 4 bases and V 7 bases, and 8 bases lay outside the gene matches. CDR3 amino acids: CASINSGTGNQPQHF. CDR3 sequence (DNA): TGTGCCAGCATAAATTCCGGGACAGGGAATCAGCCCCAGCATTTT.

V gene TRBV29-1 combines with J gene TRBJ2-7; no reliable D call. V was pared by 4 bases and J by 6 bases, with 10 bases between. The CDR3 has 11 amino acids. Germline values: CDR1 SQVTM, CDR2 ANQGSEA. In nucleotides, the CDR3 is TGCAGCGTTGGTCTACCGGGCGAGCAGTACTTC. It encodes CSVGLPGEQYF.

The chain uses TRBV15 and TRBJ2-5; D gene unclear. The CDR3 runs to 12 residues. V gave up 3 bases and J gave up 5 bases, with 7 bases separating them. The V gene's germline CDR1 is LNHNV and CDR2 YYDKDF (reference sequence). CDR3 in DNA: TGTGCCACCAGCAGCCGACGGGAGACCCAGTACTTC. Translating it yields CATSSRRETQYF. The full variable domain, in which reference TRBV15 and TRBJ2-5 provide the parts outside the CDR3, is DAMVIQNPRYQVTQFGKPVTLSCSQTLNHNVMYWYQQKSSQAPKLLFHYYDKDFNNEADTPDNFQSRRPNTSFCFLDIRSPGLGDTAMYLCATSSRRETQYFGPGTRLLVL.

Points on this clonotype: An end of the junction does not agree with germline; a read error may underlie this. This chain links TRBV6-5 with TRBJ1-1, with 8 bases identical to TRBD1. The CDR3 runs to 15 residues. Germline loops: CDR1 MNHEY, CDR2 SVGAGI. The CDR3 DNA sequence: TGTGCCGGCAGTTACCGTGGACAGGGAGGGACTGAAGCTTTCTTT. It is translated as CAGSYRGQGGTEAFF.

This clonotype was picked up a small number of times. The rearrangement joins TRBV20-1 to TRBJ2-5; TRBD2 matches at 7 bases. V trimming: 6 bases; J trimming: 3 bases; junction bases outside the gene matches: 4. CDR3 size: 12 residues. The germline V gene has CDR1 DFQATT and CDR2 SNEGSKA (reference sequence). This CDR3 is CSAPGLEETQYF. Written as DNA, the CDR3 is TGCAGTGCCCCCGGACTAGAAGAGACCCAGTACTTC.

CDR3 in DNA: TGTGCCAGCAGCTTAGCGGAGGGCAAACAGGGAAGGAATGAGCAGTTCTTC. Residues: CASSLAEGKQGRNEQFF. This chain connects TRBV11-3 to TRBJ2-1; possibly TRBD1 or TRBD2 for D (6 bases each). V lost 1 base and J 7 bases, leaving 20 bases between the germline ends. Looked up from germline, CDR1 is SGHNT and CDR2 is YENEEA. The CDR3 is 17 amino acids.

This clonotype was seen ten or more times. V is TRBV7-3 and J is TRBJ2-1; TRBD2 matches 8 bases. Trimming cost V 5 bases and J 4 bases; bases outside gene matches: 4. The CDR3 has 14 amino acids. The germline V gene has CDR1 SGHTA and CDR2 FQGTGA. This CDR3 is CASSASGRYNEQFF. DNA for the CDR3: TGTGCCAGCAGCGCTAGCGGGCGTTACAATGAGCAGTTCTTC.

This clonotype was picked up many times. This chain joins TRBV7-2 and TRBJ1-6; 7 bases fit TRBD1. The CDR3 is 15 residues long. The germline gives CDR1 SGHTA, CDR2 FQGNSA. V was clipped by 5 bases and J by 10 bases; unmatched bases: 11. The CDR3 loop is CASSPKGQIGSPLHF. CDR3 coding DNA: TGTGCCAGCAGCCCGAAGGGACAGATCGGATCACCCCTCCACTTT.

This chain uses TRBV19 with TRBJ1-5; possibly TRBD1 for D (6 bases). Per the germline V gene, CDR1 is LNHDA and CDR2 is SQIVND (reference sequence). With 4 bases removed from V and 3 bases from J, the gap between germline ends came to 13 bases. The CDR3 is made up of 15 amino acids. CDR3 region: CASSRTGFTNQPQHF. As DNA, the CDR3 is TGTGCCAGTAGTAGAACAGGGTTTACCAATCAGCCCCAGCATTTT.

This clonotype was counted between two and nine times. V gene TRBV7-2 combines with J gene TRBJ1-3, with D unresolved. The germline CDR1 and CDR2 sequences are SGHTA and FQGNSA. This CDR3 region has 15 residues. Trimming stripped 0 bases from V and 11 bases from J, with 17 bases between. CDR3 in amino acids: CASSLAPASGNAIYF. CDR3 nucleotide sequence: TGTGCCAGCAGCTTAGCCCCGGCCAGCGGGAACGCCATATATTTT.

This clonotype was counted many times. The rearrangement links TRBV11-2 to TRBJ2-4; 9 positions match TRBD2. The CDR3 covers 15 residues. From germline, CDR1 is SGHAT and CDR2 FQNNGV. With 4 bases clipped from V and 6 bases from J, the junction kept 7 bases outside the gene matches. The CDR3 reads CASSSGLALGNIQYF. DNA of the CDR3: TGTGCCAGCAGCTCGGGACTAGCTTTGGGAAACATTCAGTACTTC.

In this sample, this clonotype turned up many times. The chain couples TRBV2 to TRBJ2-7; weak D call: TRBD1 (6 bases). Trimming stripped 4 bases from V and 4 bases from J, with 20 bases between. Germline V CDR1 and CDR2: SNHLY, FYNNEI. The CDR3 is 16 residues long. CDR3 coding DNA: TGTGCCAGCAGTGGGGGTGGACAGTCTTTTAAATACGAGCAGTACTTC. Residues: CASSGGGQSFKYEQYF. Supplemented by reference TRBV2 and TRBJ2-7, the full variable domain reads EPEVTQTPSHQVTQMGQEVILRCVPISNHLYFYWYRQILGQKVEFLVSFYNNEISEKSEIFDDQFSVERPDGSNFTLKIRSTKLEDSAMYFCASSGGGQSFKYEQYFGPGTRLTVT.

This clonotype was recorded many times. This chain joins TRBV4-2 and TRBJ1-1; tentatively, D is TRBD1 (5 bases). CDR1 LGHNA and CDR2 YNFKEQ come from the germline V gene. This CDR3 has 15 residues. The ends were cut back, 1 base at V and 8 bases at J, with 17 bases in the middle. The CDR3 coding sequence is TGTGCCAGCAGCCAAGTAGCCCAGGGTGGACGGGAAGCTTTCTTT. It codes for CASSQVAQGGREAFF.